This T cell receptor (beta chain) was sequenced during a study of OX40 agonist ivuxolimab in advanced cancers. Across the whole study: Patients receiving dose escalation had hepatocellular carcinoma, melanoma, renal cell or head and neck cancer.

In the case of this clone: Antigen: not known.

Method: immunoSEQ multiplex PCR; TCRdb's copy keeps in-frame clones and lacks some. In the table there are about 64,000 clones, approximately 90% of which are singletons. Points from the study as a whole: Expanded peripheral T-cell antigen specificity went undetermined. Relative to CD4+ cells, CD8+ T cells on average had more expanded clones.

The CDR3 is 14 amino acids. V lost 6 bases, J lost 8 bases, and 6 bases stayed unmatched. CDR1 WNHNN and CDR2 SYGVQD come from the germline V gene (reference sequence). The chain is built from TRBV10-1 and TRBJ2-1; 11 bases align to TRBD2. Sample: CD4+ or CD8+ T cells sorted from blood, taken in a trial of the OX40 agonist ivuxolimab. The sequence was collected from an adult with an advanced solid tumor such as melanoma, head and neck, liver or kidney cancer. The CDR3 here is CASSPTSGSYEQFF. The CDR3, as DNA: TGCGCCAGCAGCCCAACTAGCGGGAGCTATGAGCAGTTCTTC.